One and the same sample provided the 25 T cell receptor beta chains below, sequenced in a study of cytomegalovirus exposure and HLA in healthy donors. PCR used 60 Vbeta primers and 13 Jbeta primers. Data came from immunoSEQ multiplex PCR; TCRdb stores just in-frame clones and leaves some out. The data contain about 170,000 clones, roughly two thirds of them singletons. The sequenced material came from PBMCs. These receptors came from a woman in her late teens or twenties in good health and CMV-seropositive.

There are a few counts of this clone. The chain is built from TRBV11-1 and TRBJ2-7, with D possibly being TRBD2 (5 bases). Trimming removed 5 bases at V and 2 bases at J, with 16 bases between. CDR3 size: 15 residues. Germline assignment: CDR1 SGHAT and CDR2 FQDESV (reference sequence). CDR3 region: CASSNPRGGTYEQYF. The CDR3, as DNA: TGTGCCAGCAGCAACCCCCGGGGTGGTACCTACGAGCAGTACTTC.

The chain combines TRBV5-5 with TRBJ2-7; D possibly corresponds to TRBD1 (5 bases). The V and J ends lost 1 base and 4 bases respectively, with 12 bases between them. The CDR3 runs 14 residues. The germline CDR1 and CDR2 sequences are SGHKS and YYEKEE (reference sequence). CDR3 region: CASSLWEGDYEQYF. CDR3 DNA sequence: TGTGCCAGCAGCTTGTGGGAAGGGGATTACGAGCAGTACTTC.

Written as DNA, the CDR3 is TGTGCCAGTTGTCCGGGACAGTCGGGGGAGACCCAGTACTTC. Translated: CASCPGQSGETQYF. The genes are TRBV19 and TRBJ2-5; 7 nucleotides line up with TRBD1. Germline CDR1 reads LNHDA; CDR2 reads SQIVND (reference sequence). V gave up 8 bases and J gave up 5 bases; unmatched junction bases: 11. The CDR3 totals 14 residues.

This sequence joins TRBV9 and TRBJ2-5, with D tentatively TRBD1 (5 bases). V lost 4 bases to trimming and J lost 5 bases, with 18 bases between them. Germline V gene data show CDR1 as SGDLS and CDR2 as YYNGEE. The CDR3 is 15 amino acids. CDR3 in amino acids: CASSIGQGSPETQYF. The CDR3, as DNA: TGTGCCAGCAGCATAGGGCAGGGTTCTCCTGAGACCCAGTACTTC.

V and J are TRBV9 and TRBJ1-3; TRBD1 matches 8 bases. V lost 0 bases and J lost 4; bases outside the gene matches: 3. The CDR3 is 15 amino acids. Germline CDR1 reads SGDLS; CDR2 reads YYNGEE. CDR3 sequence: CASSVDRTGGNTIYF. The CDR3 coding sequence is TGTGCCAGCAGCGTAGACCGGACAGGGGGAAACACCATATATTTT.

The rearrangement joins TRBV5-6 to TRBJ1-5; 9 bases match TRBD1. Germline V gene data show CDR1 as SGHDT and CDR2 as YYEEEE. The CDR3 runs 15 residues. With V trimmed by 3 bases and J by 2 bases, 3 bases remained unmatched. The chain's CDR3 is CASSWGQGRNQPQHF. The CDR3 DNA sequence: TGTGCCAGCAGCTGGGGACAGGGTCGCAATCAGCCCCAGCATTTT. The full variable domain, with the rest looked up from reference TRBV5-6 and TRBJ1-5, is DAGVTQSPTHLIKTRGQQVTLRCSPKSGHDTVSWYQQALGQGPQFIFQYYEEEERQRGNFPDRFSGHQFPNYSSELNVNALLLGDSALYLCASSWGQGRNQPQHFGDGTRLSIL.

The CDR3 DNA reads as TGTGCCAGCAGTGAAATGGTGGCCACAGATACGCAGTATTTT. It yields the protein CASSEMVATDTQYF. This chain joins TRBV6-1 and TRBJ2-3; the D is unclear. V lost 2 bases and J 2 bases, leaving 8 bases between the germline ends. Germline values: CDR1 MNHNS, CDR2 SASEGT. There are 14 residues in the CDR3.

The chain uses TRBV4-1 and TRBJ1-2, with TRBD1 matching over 9 bases. Germline V lookup: CDR1 MGHRA, CDR2 YSYEKL. Losses at the gene ends were 0 bases for V and 5 bases for J; bases not matched to a gene: 4. CDR3 length equals 15 residues. The CDR3 reads CASSQDRGTGYGYTF. As DNA, the CDR3 is TGCGCCAGCAGCCAAGACCGAGGGACAGGGTATGGCTACACCTTC.

The rearrangement uses TRBV28 and TRBJ1-5; 7 bases are a match to TRBD1. This CDR3 is built from 18 residues. After removal of 4 bases from V and 0 bases from J, the junction contained 12 bases not matched to a gene. Germline V gene sequence: CDR1 MDHEN, CDR2 SYDVKM. The CDR3 protein is CASSSPRGTDYSNQPQHF. The CDR3 DNA sequence: TGTGCCAGCAGTTCTCCCAGAGGGACAGACTATAGCAATCAGCCCCAGCATTTT.

The DNA of the CDR3 is TGTGCCAGCAGCAAGGGACTAGATGTGGGGCAGTACTTC. This encodes CASSKGLDVGQYF. V is TRBV13 and J is TRBJ2-7, with 8 bases matching TRBD2. The V and J ends lost 5 bases and 9 bases, in that order; junction bases with no gene match: 9. The CDR3 extends over 13 amino acids. CDR1 and CDR2 from the germline V gene are PRHDT and FYEKMQ (reference sequence).

J is TRBJ1-3 and V is TRBV15; 7 bases are shared with TRBD1. The ends lost 5 bases at V and 4 bases at J; junction bases unmatched: 8. This CDR3 region has 15 residues. Germline CDR1 LNHNV, CDR2 YYDKDF (reference sequence). CDR3 protein: CATSLDRAPGNTIYF. CDR3 in DNA: TGTGCCACCAGCTTAGACAGGGCGCCGGGAAACACCATATATTTT.

The V gene is TRBV19, the J gene TRBJ1-1, with a tentative D call TRBD1 (6 bases). CDR3 size: 14 residues. CDR1 is LNHDA, CDR2 SQIVND, per germline (reference sequence). The V gene lost 0 bases and the J gene lost 5 bases, with 10 bases spanning the gap. CDR3 protein: CASSIEGAGTEAFF. CDR3 nucleotides: TGTGCCAGTAGTATAGAGGGGGCAGGGACTGAAGCTTTCTTT.

The chain links TRBV9 to TRBJ1-2; perhaps TRBD1 as D (5 bases). This CDR3 has 14 residues. Germline lookup yields CDR1 SGDLS and CDR2 YYNGEE. V dropped 0 bases and J dropped 2 bases, with 8 bases sitting between them. The CDR3 nucleotides are TGTGCCAGCAGCGTAGAGGGACTGAACTATGGCTACACCTTC. It is translated as CASSVEGLNYGYTF.

This clone appeared a single time. Germline and junction disagree at one end, which may indicate a read error. The genes are TRBV7-9 and TRBJ2-1, with 10 bases fitting TRBD2. The CDR3 is 16 amino acids. Germline V gene sequence: CDR1 SEHNR, CDR2 FQNEAQ (reference sequence). The CDR3, as DNA: TGTTCCAGCAGCCCTCCACAGCGGGGGGGATCCAATGAGCAGTTCTTC. This sequence encodes CSSSPPQRGGSNEQFF.

The chain recombines TRBV2 with TRBJ2-7; TRBD2 is a possible D gene (6 bases). There are 15 residues in the CDR3. Germline values: CDR1 SNHLY, CDR2 FYNNEI. Trimming removed 2 bases at V and 2 bases at J, with 13 bases between. CDR3 amino acids: CASSELGGLAYEQYF. CDR3 coding DNA: TGTGCCAGCAGTGAACTGGGGGGACTTGCCTACGAGCAGTACTTC.

This sequence joins TRBV13 and TRBJ1-1, with a tentative D call TRBD1 (6 bases). The germline gives CDR1 PRHDT, CDR2 FYEKMQ (reference sequence). The CDR3 has 14 residues. Trimming removed 1 base from V and 5 bases from J, with 11 bases in between. CDR3 sequence reads: CASSLEGERTEAFF. The DNA for the CDR3 is TGTGCCAGCAGCTTAGAGGGGGAAAGAACTGAAGCTTTCTTT. The complete variable domain, with remaining parts taken from reference TRBV13 and TRBJ1-1, reads AAGVIQSPRHLIKEKRETATLKCYPIPRHDTVYWYQQGPGQDPQFLISFYEKMQSDKGSIPDRFSAQQFSDYHSELNMSSLELGDSALYFCASSLEGERTEAFFGQGTRLTVV.

The chain links TRBV7-2 to TRBJ2-7; D not resolved. V shed 5 bases and J shed 4 bases, with 12 bases lying between them. Looked up from germline, CDR1 is SGHTA and CDR2 is FQGNSA. The CDR3 has 13 residues. CDR3 in DNA: TGTGCCAGCAGCCGAACGCAGACTTACGAGCAGTACTTC. Protein product: CASSRTQTYEQYF.

V is TRBV5-6 and J is TRBJ1-1; D remains unclear. V was cut by 2 bases and J by 8 bases, with 10 bases left in between. Germline values: CDR1 SGHDT, CDR2 YYEEEE. This CDR3 has 12 amino acids. The CDR3 nucleotides are TGTGCCAGCAGCTTTGGACTTTGGGAAGCTTTCTTT. Amino acid sequence: CASSFGLWEAFF.

The chain joins TRBV4-1 to TRBJ1-6; no clear D. There are 15 residues in the CDR3. Germline V CDR1 and CDR2: MGHRA, YSYEKL. Trimming removed 1 base at V and 9 bases at J, with 13 bases between. The CDR3 region is CASSQVVQSGSPLHF. CDR3 DNA sequence: TGCGCCAGCAGCCAAGTGGTGCAGTCAGGTTCACCCCTCCACTTT.

Concerning this clone: Other DNA sequences of this sample code for an identical CDR3. The chain links TRBV5-1 to TRBJ1-2; possible D gene TRBD1, 6 bases. There are 14 residues in the CDR3. Germline V gene lookup returns CDR1 SGHRS and CDR2 YFSETQ. Trimming removed 1 base at V and 1 base at J, with 8 bases between. This CDR3 reads CASSLRTDNYGYTF. The CDR3 DNA reads as TGCGCCAGCAGCTTGCGGACAGATAACTATGGCTACACCTTC.

This clone occurred a few times. The chain recombines TRBV7-9 with TRBJ1-4; D is uncertain. Trimming stripped 2 bases from V and 0 bases from J, with 7 bases between. Germline V gene lookup returns CDR1 SEHNR and CDR2 FQNEAQ (reference sequence). This CDR3 is built from 15 residues. This CDR3 is CASSLFSSTNEKLFF. The CDR3 coding sequence is TGTGCCAGCAGCTTATTCTCCTCAACTAATGAAAAACTGTTTTTT.

Comments on this clone: At one end the junction does not follow the germline gene, possibly because of a read error. The chain has TRBV7-9 and TRBJ2-7, with a weak D call TRBD1 (6 bases). This CDR3 region has 12 residues. Germline lookup yields CDR1 SEHNR and CDR2 FQNEAQ (reference sequence). The CDR3 bases are TGTTCCAGCAGCTTAACAGGGCTGGAGCAGTACTTC. Translated, it gives CSSSLTGLEQYF.

Written as DNA, the CDR3 is TGTGCCAGTAGACCGGGACTAGGTTCCCATGAGCAGTTCTTC. This sequence encodes CASRPGLGSHEQFF. This chain connects TRBV7-3 to TRBJ2-1, with TRBD2 matching 8 bases. CDR3 length equals 14 residues. CDR1 is SGHTA and CDR2 is FQGTGA in the germline V gene. Germline trimming cut 9 bases from V and 8 bases from J; bases unmatched to any gene: 12. Based on the CDR3 plus reference TRBV7-3 and TRBJ2-1, the full variable domain is GAGVSQTPSNKVTEKGKYVELRCDPISGHTALYWYRQSLGQGPEFLIYFQGTGAADDSGLPNDRFFAVRPEGSVSTLKIQRTERGDSAVYLCASRPGLGSHEQFFGPGTRLTVL.

The genes are TRBV2 and TRBJ1-1; D gene uncertain. The CDR3 runs to 13 residues. The germline CDR1 and CDR2 sequences are SNHLY and FYNNEI. V lost 8 bases and J lost 1, with 11 bases in between. The CDR3 bases are TGTGCCAGCGTCAGGTACCCGAACACTGAAGCTTTCTTT. Its translation is CASVRYPNTEAFF. The variable domain in full, completed from reference TRBV2 and TRBJ1-1, reads EPEVTQTPSHQVTQMGQEVILRCVPISNHLYFYWYRQILGQKVEFLVSFYNNEISEKSEIFDDQFSVERPDGSNFTLKIRSTKLEDSAMYFCASVRYPNTEAFFGQGTRLTVV.

The rearrangement uses TRBV9 and TRBJ1-6; 7 bases agree with TRBD1. CDR1 SGDLS and CDR2 YYNGEE come from the germline V gene. J was trimmed by 9 bases and V by 4 bases; bases with no gene match: 22. The CDR3 extends over 19 amino acids. CDR3 in DNA: TGTGCCAGCAGCCACTCCCGTGAGACAGGGTGGACGTCGAGTTCACCCCTCCACTTT. Amino acids: CASSHSRETGWTSSSPLHF. Full variable domain (rest looked up from reference TRBV9 and TRBJ1-6): DSGVTQTPKHLITATGQRVTLRCSPRSGDLSVYWYQQSLDQGLQFLIQYYNGEERAKGNILERFSAQQFPDLHSELNLSSLELGDSALYFCASSHSRETGWTSSSPLHFGNGTRLTVT.